The next 19 T cell receptor beta chains were all read from a single sample in a study of shared T cell receptors in the human thymus. Using immunoSEQ multiplex PCR, the repertoire was profiled, and TCRdb retains in-frame clones only, with some absent. The table has hundreds of thousands of clones, around 87% seen once. This same sample was also taken into another study, of human thymus T cells.

Sequenced input: thymocytes. Source of these receptors: a boy under two years old with a congenital heart defect.

A single count supports this clone. The CDR3: CASSPGDRGPPDTQYF. DNA of the CDR3: TGCGCCAGCAGCCCGGGGGACAGGGGGCCCCCAGATACGCAGTATTTT. The genes are TRBV5-1 and TRBJ2-3, with 12 positions matching TRBD1. Per the germline V gene, CDR1 is SGHRS and CDR2 is YFSETQ. The ends lost 4 bases at V and 4 bases at J; junction bases unmatched: 7. The CDR3 totals 16 residues.

This chain uses TRBV7-9 with TRBJ2-7; 7 bases match TRBD1. CDR3 size: 15 residues. Germline CDR1 reads SEHNR; CDR2 reads FQNEAQ (reference sequence). With 0 bases clipped from V and 9 bases from J, the junction kept 11 bases outside the gene matches. The CDR3, as DNA: TGTGCCAGCAGCTTAGCCACAGACAGGGCATTAGGGCAGTACTTC. It encodes CASSLATDRALGQYF.

This chain joins TRBV5-6 and TRBJ2-1; TRBD2 matches 9 bases. CDR1 is SGHDT, CDR2 YYEEEE, per germline. V was pared by 0 bases and J by 7 bases, with 5 bases of the junction left unmatched. This CDR3 is 15 amino acids long. CDR3 in amino acids: CASSLGTSVGNEQFF. The CDR3 DNA sequence: TGTGCCAGCAGCTTGGGGACTAGCGTAGGTAATGAGCAGTTCTTC. The full variable domain, completed using reference TRBV5-6 and TRBJ2-1, is DAGVTQSPTHLIKTRGQQVTLRCSPKSGHDTVSWYQQALGQGPQFIFQYYEEEERQRGNFPDRFSGHQFPNYSSELNVNALLLGDSALYLCASSLGTSVGNEQFFGPGTRLTVL.

The chain is built from TRBV19 and TRBJ2-1, with D possibly matching TRBD1 (6 bases). V was trimmed by 2 bases and J by 7 bases, leaving 15 bases between them. From germline, CDR1 is LNHDA and CDR2 SQIVND (reference sequence). This CDR3 has 15 residues. The CDR3 bases are TGTGCCAGTAGTATAAAGTCCGGACAGCCAAATGAGCAGTTCTTC. It is translated as CASSIKSGQPNEQFF.

This chain joins TRBV6-1 and TRBJ1-1; 9 nucleotides agree with TRBD1. Germline V gene data show CDR1 as MNHNS and CDR2 as SASEGT. The CDR3 extends over 13 amino acids. V lost 10 bases and J lost 4; bases outside the gene matches: 7. CDR3 sequence reads: CATETGGGTEAFF. The CDR3 bases are TGTGCCACTGAGACAGGGGGAGGCACTGAAGCTTTCTTT.

This clone turned up a few times. This sequence joins TRBV6-1 and TRBJ2-7; TRBD1 matches at 8 bases. This CDR3 has 17 residues. Trimming took 2 bases from V and 4 from J; bases not matched to a gene: 13. Germline V gives CDR1 MNHNS, CDR2 SASEGT. Written as DNA, the CDR3 is TGTGCCAGCAGTGAACTGAGCGGACAGGGAAAAATGTACGAGCAGTACTTC. This sequence encodes CASSELSGQGKMYEQYF.

The gene calls are TRBV18 and TRBJ2-3, with 10 bases matching TRBD2. CDR1 and CDR2 from the germline V gene are KGHSH and LQKENI. The trim removed 3 bases at V and 3 bases at J, leaving 6 bases unmatched. The CDR3 is 16 amino acids. The CDR3 region has the DNA TGTGCCAGCTCACCCCGTATAGCGGGGGGTACAGATACGCAGTATTTT. Translation gives CASSPRIAGGTDTQYF. Using reference TRBV18 and TRBJ2-3 for the parts outside the CDR3, the full variable domain is NAGVMQNPRHLVRRRGQEARLRCSPMKGHSHVYWYRQLPEEGLKFMVYLQKENIIDESGMPKERFSAEFPKEGPSILRIQQVVRGDSAAYFCASSPRIAGGTDTQYFGPGTRLTVL.

The chain carries TRBV9 and TRBJ1-4; D unresolved. The CDR3 is made up of 15 amino acids. The germline V gene has CDR1 SGDLS and CDR2 YYNGEE. V shed 3 bases and J shed 5 bases, with 14 bases lying between them. CDR3 bases: TGTGCCAGCAGCGGCTCAGACTTACTAAATGAAAAACTGTTTTTT. Its translation: CASSGSDLLNEKLFF.

The rearrangement links TRBV30 to TRBJ2-7, with D hard to call. This CDR3 is 11 amino acids long. V shed 0 bases and J shed 6 bases, with 6 bases lying between them. Germline assignment: CDR1 GTSNPN and CDR2 SVGIG (reference sequence). Written as DNA, the CDR3 is TGTGCCTGGAGTGTACTCGCCGAGCAGTACTTC. It codes for CAWSVLAEQYF. Full variable domain (remainder filled in from reference TRBV30 and TRBJ2-7): SQTIHQWPATLVQPVGSPLSLECTVEGTSNPNLYWYRQAAGRGLQLLFYSVGIGQISSEVPQNLSASRPQDRQFILSSKKLLLSDSGFYLCAWSVLAEQYFGPGTRLTVT.

The rearrangement uses TRBV30 and TRBJ2-3, with 15 bases identical to TRBD2. Losses at the gene ends were 8 bases for V and 6 bases for J; bases not matched to a gene: 6. The CDR3 contains 14 residues. Per the germline V gene, CDR1 is GTSNPN and CDR2 is SVGIG (reference sequence). The DNA for the CDR3 is TGTGCCGGCACCGGGACTAGCGGGAGGGATACGCAGTATTTT. This translates into CAGTGTSGRDTQYF.

V gene TRBV4-1 combines with J gene TRBJ2-3; the match to TRBD2 covers 9 bases. The J segment lost 3 bases and the V segment lost 1 base, leaving 11 bases of the junction unmatched. The CDR3 is 18 residues long. Germline loops: CDR1 MGHRA, CDR2 YSYEKL. CDR3: CASSQGPSAGGLTDTQYF. The DNA of the CDR3 is TGCGCCAGCAGCCAAGGCCCCTCGGCGGGGGGGCTGACAGATACGCAGTATTTT.

The J gene is TRBJ2-6, the V gene TRBV4-1; 7 nucleotides align to TRBD1. CDR3 length: 20 residues. Germline trimming cut 8 bases from V and 0 bases from J; bases unmatched to any gene: 19. Germline CDR1 and CDR2: MGHRA and YSYEKL. CDR3 bases: TGCGCCAGCGGTTCCTCCGTGGGACAGCAAGAAAACTCTGGGGCCAACGTCCTGACTTTC. Residues: CASGSSVGQQENSGANVLTF.

This clone has a single count. V and J are TRBV6-1 and TRBJ2-7; D is uncertain. The CDR3 is made up of 15 amino acids. From germline, CDR1 is MNHNS and CDR2 SASEGT. Trimming took off 2 bases at V and 5 bases at J, with 16 bases between the two ends. This CDR3 is CASSESTSLQDEQYF. Here the CDR3 DNA reads TGTGCCAGCAGTGAATCCACATCCTTGCAGGACGAGCAGTACTTC.

This clone was seen more than once but under ten times. J is TRBJ2-5 and V is TRBV25-1; D call uncertain. CDR1 is MGHDK and CDR2 is SYGVNS in the germline V gene. V gave up 3 bases and J gave up 1 base, with 9 bases separating them. The CDR3 runs 14 residues. The chain's CDR3 is CASSDYTTQETQYF. The DNA for the CDR3 is TGTGCCAGCAGTGATTATACTACCCAAGAGACCCAGTACTTC.

The J gene is TRBJ2-6, the V gene TRBV27, with D maybe TRBD1 (6 bases). The CDR3 has 16 residues. Germline V gene data show CDR1 as MNHEY and CDR2 as SMNVEV (reference sequence). The V gene lost 5 bases and the J gene lost 0 bases, with 11 bases spanning the gap. The CDR3 nucleotides are TGTGCCAGCAGTGTGGGGGCCAACTCTGGGGCCAACGTCCTGACTTTC. This translates into CASSVGANSGANVLTF.

The V call is TRBV5-6, the J call TRBJ2-7, with no clear D. The CDR3 runs 15 residues. The germline gives CDR1 SGHDT, CDR2 YYEEEE. Trimming took 0 bases from V and 6 from J, leaving 16 bases between them. CDR3 DNA sequence: TGTGCCAGCAGCTTGGGCCCACCTTTGCGGAGCGAGCAGTACTTC. It yields the protein CASSLGPPLRSEQYF.

V usage is TRBV4-1 and J usage is TRBJ2-5, with TRBD2 matching 12 bases. The CDR3 is made up of 17 amino acids. CDR1 is MGHRA and CDR2 is YSYEKL in the germline V gene. V trimming: 1 base; J trimming: 9 bases; junction bases outside the gene matches: 12. CDR3 sequence (DNA): TGCGCCAGCAGCCAAGCCAACACGACTAGCGGGGGCCGGCCCCAGTACTTC. Translating it yields CASSQANTTSGGRPQYF.

This clone was seen only a few times. The V call is TRBV5-4, the J call TRBJ1-1; D call uncertain. The V gene's germline CDR1 is SGHNT and CDR2 YYREEE (reference sequence). The V and J ends lost 3 bases and 5 bases respectively, with 8 bases between them. This CDR3 spans 12 amino acids. Here the CDR3 DNA reads TGTGCCAGCAGCTCGCCTCGGACTGAAGCTTTCTTT. It codes for CASSSPRTEAFF.

The rearrangement joins TRBV10-3 to TRBJ2-7, with 8 bases fitting TRBD2. Trimming cost V 6 bases and J 3 bases; bases outside gene matches: 10. Per the germline V gene, CDR1 is ENHRY and CDR2 is SYGVKD. CDR3 length: 15 amino acids. The CDR3 here is CAIREGSGVFYEQYF. The CDR3 nucleotides are TGTGCCATCAGGGAAGGTAGCGGGGTTTTCTACGAGCAGTACTTC.